This TCR beta chain was obtained from a study of CD8+CD57+ T cells in acquired aplastic anemia. Profiling of TCR beta VDJ combinations and CDR3 sequences used genomic DNA as template. TCRdb redid the calling of the reads with MiXCR, one entry per CDR3 protein. The sample yields approximately 180,000 distinct CDR3 sequences, less than 60% seen once. Patients chosen for sequencing had shown CD8+CD57+ cell expansion by flow cytometry. Severe acquired aplastic anemia affected all patients. The germline V gene has CDR1 SGDLS and CDR2 YYNGEE. The germline V and J ends were trimmed by 3 bases and 7 bases, with 17 bases remaining between them. The CDR3 is 15 residues long. This clonotype was seen at least ten times.

The receptor was derived from a human donor with aplastic anemia. The chain couples TRBV9 to TRBJ2-1; D possibly corresponds to TRBD2 (5 bases). Source material: sorted CD4+, CD8+, or CD8+CD57+ T cells (not recorded which) from PBMCs. The CDR3 protein is CASSATGVKVNEQFF. DNA of the CDR3: TGTGCCAGCAGCGCAACCGGGGTGAAGGTGAATGAGCAGTTCTTC.